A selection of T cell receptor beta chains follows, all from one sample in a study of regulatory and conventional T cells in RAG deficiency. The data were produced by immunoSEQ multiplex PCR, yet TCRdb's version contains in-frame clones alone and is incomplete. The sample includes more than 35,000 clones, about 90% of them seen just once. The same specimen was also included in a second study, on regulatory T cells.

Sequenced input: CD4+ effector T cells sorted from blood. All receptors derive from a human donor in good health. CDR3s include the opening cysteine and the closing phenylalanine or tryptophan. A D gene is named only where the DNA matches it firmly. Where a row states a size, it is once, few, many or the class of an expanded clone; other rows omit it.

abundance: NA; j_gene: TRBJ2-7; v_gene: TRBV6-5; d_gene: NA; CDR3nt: TGTGCCAGCAGTCGTTCTCCGGGACCGGACTACGAGCAGTACTTC; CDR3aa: CASSRSPGPDYEQYF
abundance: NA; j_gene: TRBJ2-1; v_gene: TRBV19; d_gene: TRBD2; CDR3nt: TGTGCCAGTAGTATATCGGGACTAGCATTAAGCTCCTACAATGAGCAGTTCTTC; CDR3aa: CASSISGLALSSYNEQFF
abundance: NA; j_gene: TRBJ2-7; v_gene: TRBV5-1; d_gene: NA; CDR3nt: TGCGCCAGCAGCTTGGGTGCAGGGTTCTCCTACGAGCAGTACTTC; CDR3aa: CASSLGAGFSYEQYF
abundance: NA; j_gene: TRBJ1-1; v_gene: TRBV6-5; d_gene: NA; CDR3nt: TGTGCCAGCAGTTACTCGGGGGGGAGTGAAGCTTTCTTT; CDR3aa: CASSYSGGSEAFF
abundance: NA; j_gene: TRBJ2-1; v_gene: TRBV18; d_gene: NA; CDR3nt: TGTGCCAGCTCACCCAATACAGGAGTTAGCTACAATGAGCAGTTCTTC; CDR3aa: CASSPNTGVSYNEQFF
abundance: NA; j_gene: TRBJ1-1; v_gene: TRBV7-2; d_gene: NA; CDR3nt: TGTGCCAGCCAACGCGGGGTGAACACTGAAGCTTTCTTT; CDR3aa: CASQRGVNTEAFF
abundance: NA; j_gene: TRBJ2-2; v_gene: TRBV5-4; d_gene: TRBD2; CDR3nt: TGTGCCAGCAGCTTGGGAAGGCCTAGCGGGAGGGAGAACACCGGGGAGCTGTTTTTT; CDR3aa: CASSLGRPSGRENTGELFF
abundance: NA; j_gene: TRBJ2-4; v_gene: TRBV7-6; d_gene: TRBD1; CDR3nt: TGTGCCAGCAGCTTATCGGCCCCAGGGGGCGGGATGGTTCAGTACTTC; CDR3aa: CASSLSAPGGGMVQYF
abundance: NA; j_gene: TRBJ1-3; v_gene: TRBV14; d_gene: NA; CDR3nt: TGTGCCAGCAGCCAAGATAGGCGGCAGGTTAACACCATATATTTT; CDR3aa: CASSQDRRQVNTIYF
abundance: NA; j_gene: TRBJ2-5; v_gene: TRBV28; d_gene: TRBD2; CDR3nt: TGTGCCAGCAGTCCAAGGACTAGCGGGCAAGAGACCCAGTACTTC; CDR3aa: CASSPRTSGQETQYF
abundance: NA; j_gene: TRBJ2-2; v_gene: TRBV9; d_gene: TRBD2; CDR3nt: TGTGCCAGCAGCGTAGGCCCGCCCCTAGCGGGGGGTGGGATCGGGGAGCTGTTTTTT; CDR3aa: CASSVGPPLAGGGIGELFF
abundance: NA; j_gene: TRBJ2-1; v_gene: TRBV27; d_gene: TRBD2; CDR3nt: TGTGCCAGCAGCCGTAGCGGGAGTAATAATGAGCAGTTCTTC; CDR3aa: CASSRSGSNNEQFF
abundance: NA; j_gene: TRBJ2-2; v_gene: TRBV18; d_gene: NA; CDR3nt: TGTGCCAGCTCACCAATGACAGGAGAGTCCGGGGAGCTGTTTTTT; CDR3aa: CASSPMTGESGELFF
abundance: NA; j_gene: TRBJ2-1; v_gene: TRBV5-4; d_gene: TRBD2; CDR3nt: TGTGCCAGCAGCTTGCTAAGCGGGAGTGTTACAGGCAATGAGCAGTTCTTC; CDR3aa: CASSLLSGSVTGNEQFF
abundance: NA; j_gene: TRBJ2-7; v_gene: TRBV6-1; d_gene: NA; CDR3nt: TGTGCCAGCAGTGAAAACAGATACGAGCAGTACTTC; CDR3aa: CASSENRYEQYF
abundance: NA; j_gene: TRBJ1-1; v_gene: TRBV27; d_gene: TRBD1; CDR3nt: TGTGCCAGCATAAGACAGGGGGCCTTCTCCACTGAAGCTTTCTTT; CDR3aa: CASIRQGAFSTEAFF
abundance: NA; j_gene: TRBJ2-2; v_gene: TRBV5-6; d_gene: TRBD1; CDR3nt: TGTGCCAGCATCGGATACGGACAGGCTGGCACCGGGGAGCTGTTTTTT; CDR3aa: CASIGYGQAGTGELFF
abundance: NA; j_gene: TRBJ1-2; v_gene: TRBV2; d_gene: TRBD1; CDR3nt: TGTGCCAGCAGTGAGGAACCGGGACAGATCTATGGCTACACCTTC; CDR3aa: CASSEEPGQIYGYTF
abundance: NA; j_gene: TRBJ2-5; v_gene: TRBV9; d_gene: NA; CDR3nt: TGTGCCAGCAGCGTAGACTCGGTAAACCTGGCCCAGTACTTC; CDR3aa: CASSVDSVNLAQYF
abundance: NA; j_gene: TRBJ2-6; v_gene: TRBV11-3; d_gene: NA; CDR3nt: TGTGCCAGCAGCTTTACAGCAGGACTAATCAACTCTGGGGCCAACGTCCTGACTTTC; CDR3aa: CASSFTAGLINSGANVLTF
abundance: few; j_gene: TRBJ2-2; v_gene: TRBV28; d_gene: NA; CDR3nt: TGTGCCAGCAGTTTACTCCGGGGATGGGGGGAGCTGTTTTTT; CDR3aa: CASSLLRGWGELFF
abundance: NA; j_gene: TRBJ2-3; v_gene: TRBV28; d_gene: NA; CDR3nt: TGTGCCAGCAGCGACAGGGATACGCAGTATTTT; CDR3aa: CASSDRDTQYF
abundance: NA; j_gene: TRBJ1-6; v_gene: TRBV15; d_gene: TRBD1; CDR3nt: TGTGCCACCAGCAGAGATAGACAGGGTAATTCACCCCTCCACTTT; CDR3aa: CATSRDRQGNSPLHF
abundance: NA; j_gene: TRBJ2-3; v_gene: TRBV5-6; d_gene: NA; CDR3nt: TGTGCCAGCAGCTGGGGTGGAGGAAGCTCGACAGATACGCAGTATTTT; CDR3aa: CASSWGGGSSTDTQYF
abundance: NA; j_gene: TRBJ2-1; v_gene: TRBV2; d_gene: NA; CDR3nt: TGTGCCAGCGGGGATGGAGGGTTGAATGAGCAGTTCTTC; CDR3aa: CASGDGGLNEQFF
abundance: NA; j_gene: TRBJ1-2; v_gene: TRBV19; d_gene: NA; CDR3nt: TGTGCCAGTAGTATTAGAACGGAGAACTATGGCTACACCTTC; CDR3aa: CASSIRTENYGYTF
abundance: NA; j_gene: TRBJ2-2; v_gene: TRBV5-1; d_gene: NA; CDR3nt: TGCGCCAGCAGCTTACCCCAAGGGCCGAGGGGCGATAAGCCCGGGGAGCTGTTTTTT; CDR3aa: CASSLPQGPRGDKPGELFF
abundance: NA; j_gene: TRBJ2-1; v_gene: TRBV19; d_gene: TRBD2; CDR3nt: TGTGCCAGTAGTCCCTCAAGGTGGCGGGAGGGCCGCCGGTTCTTC; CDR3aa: CASSPSRWREGRRFF
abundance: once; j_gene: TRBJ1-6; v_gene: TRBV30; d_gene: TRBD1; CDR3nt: TGTGCCTGGAGCACAGGGGGCGCATATTCACCCCTCCACTTT; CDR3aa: CAWSTGGAYSPLHF
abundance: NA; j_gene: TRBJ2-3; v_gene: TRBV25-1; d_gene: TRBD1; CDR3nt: TGTGCCAGCAGTGTGACAGGGCCAGATACGCAGTATTTT; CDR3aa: CASSVTGPDTQYF
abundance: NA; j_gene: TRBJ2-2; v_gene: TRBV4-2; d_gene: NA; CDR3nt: TGTGCCAGCAGCCAAGATCAGGGTAACGGGGAGCTGTTTTTT; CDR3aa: CASSQDQGNGELFF
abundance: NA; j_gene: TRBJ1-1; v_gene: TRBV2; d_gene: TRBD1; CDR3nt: TGTGCCAGCAGCTCACAGGGGAGAGAAGAAGCTTTCTTT; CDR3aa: CASSSQGREEAFF
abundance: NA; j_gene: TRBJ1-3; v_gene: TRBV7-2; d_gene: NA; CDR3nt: TGTGCCAGCAGCTTGGGCAGGGCTGGCTCTGGAAACACCATATATTTT; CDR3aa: CASSLGRAGSGNTIYF
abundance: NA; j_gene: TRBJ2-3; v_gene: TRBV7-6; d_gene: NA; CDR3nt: TGTGCCAGCAGCGTTATAATTTCGGGGAAAGCAGATACGCAGTATTTT; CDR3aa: CASSVIISGKADTQYF
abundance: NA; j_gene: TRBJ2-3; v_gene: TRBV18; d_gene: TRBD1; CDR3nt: TGTGCCAGCTCACCGCTCCCCGGGACAGGAATCACAGATACGCAGTATTTT; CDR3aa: CASSPLPGTGITDTQYF
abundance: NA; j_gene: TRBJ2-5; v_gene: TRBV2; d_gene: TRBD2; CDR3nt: TGTGCCAGCAAAAGAGGGGCGGGGGGCCAAGAGACCCAGTACTTC; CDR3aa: CASKRGAGGQETQYF
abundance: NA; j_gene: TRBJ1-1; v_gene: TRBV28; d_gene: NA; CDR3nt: TGTGCCAGCAGTTCCAGTTATGGGGGGAACACTGAAGCTTTCTTT; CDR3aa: CASSSSYGGNTEAFF
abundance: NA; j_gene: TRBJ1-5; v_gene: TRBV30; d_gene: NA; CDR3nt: TGTGCCTGGAGTATATCAGGGGTGCAGCCCCAGCATTTT; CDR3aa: CAWSISGVQPQHF
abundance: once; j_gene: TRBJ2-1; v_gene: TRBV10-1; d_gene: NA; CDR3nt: TGCGCCAGCAGTGATTTTGAGGGTTGGGGGTACAATGAGCAGTTCTTC; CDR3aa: CASSDFEGWGYNEQFF
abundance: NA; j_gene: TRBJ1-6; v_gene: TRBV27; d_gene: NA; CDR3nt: TGTGCCAGCAGTTTGCTACAGAATTCACCCCTCCACTTT; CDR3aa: CASSLLQNSPLHF
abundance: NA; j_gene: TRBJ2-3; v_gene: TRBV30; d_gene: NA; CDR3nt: TGTGCCTGGAGTCATGGGACAGATACGCAGTATTTT; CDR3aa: CAWSHGTDTQYF
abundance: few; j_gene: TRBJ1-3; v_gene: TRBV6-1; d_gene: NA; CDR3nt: TGTGCCAGCTACATAACTTCTGGAAACACCATATATTTT; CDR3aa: CASYITSGNTIYF
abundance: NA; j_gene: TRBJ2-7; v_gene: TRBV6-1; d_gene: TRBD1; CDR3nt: TGTGCCAGCAGTGAAGAACAGGGGGCCTACGAGCAGTACTTC; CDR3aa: CASSEEQGAYEQYF
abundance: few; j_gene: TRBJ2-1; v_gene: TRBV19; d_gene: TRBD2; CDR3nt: TGTGCCAGTAGGAAACTAGCGGGATCTCTTCCTGAGCAGTTCTTC; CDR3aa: CASRKLAGSLPEQFF